These 13 T cell receptor beta chains originate from one sample sequenced in a study of beta chain features in type 1 diabetes (dated by TCRdb to the late 2010s). Library preparation was by the immunoSEQ multiplex PCR assay. The entire amount of isolated RNA was reverse transcribed using the High Capacity cDNA Reverse Transcription Kit, so the sequenced TCRB transcripts were expressed ones. TCRdb limited this immuneACCESS table to in-frame rearrangements with V and J called. A share of clones is missing; checked studies link under half to unresolved V genes, and the rest is unexplained. For this sample the table gives hundreds of thousands of clones, of which over 10% were detected only once. The ten largest clones take up 0.017% of the sample. Sequenced input: naive CD4+ T cells from blood. In light of the paper, this sample's cell subset or site label describes: true naive CD4+ T cells. The receptors were gathered from a man younger than 35 in good health.

This clone has more than one count but fewer than ten. Other DNA sequences in this sample translate to the same CDR3. The chain recombines TRBV7-9 with TRBJ2-3; no definite D call. The germline V and J ends were trimmed by 1 base and 4 bases, with 3 bases remaining between them. CDR1 and CDR2 (germline): SEHNR, FQNEAQ (reference sequence). This CDR3 comprises 12 residues. In DNA, the CDR3 is TGTGCCAGCAGCTTAGTAGCAGATACGCAGTATTTT. Protein sequence: CASSLVADTQYF. The entire variable domain, with the rest obtained from reference TRBV7-9 and TRBJ2-3, is as follows: DTGVSQNPRHKITKRGQNVTFRCDPISEHNRLYWYRQTLGQGPEFLTYFQNEAQLEKSRLLSDRFSAERPKGSFSTLEIQRTEQGDSAMYLCASSLVADTQYFGPGTRLTVL.

This clone has just a few counts. This chain joins TRBV25-1 and TRBJ2-3, with TRBD2 identical over 8 bases. Germline CDR1 is MGHDK and CDR2 is SYGVNS. There are 16 residues in the CDR3. V shed 0 bases and J 5 bases; nucleotides not matched to a gene: 7. CDR3 in amino acids: CASSEYSGSVQDTQYF. The CDR3 coding sequence is TGTGCCAGCAGTGAATACAGCGGGAGTGTTCAAGATACGCAGTATTTT.

V usage is TRBV5-1 and J usage is TRBJ1-2; 8 bases fit TRBD1. Germline CDR1 reads SGHRS; CDR2 reads YFSETQ. This CDR3 spans 16 amino acids. J gave up 6 bases and V 0 bases, and 10 bases lay outside the gene matches. The CDR3 here is CASSLARGQGQDGYTF. The CDR3 DNA reads as TGCGCCAGCAGCTTGGCCCGAGGACAGGGACAAGATGGCTACACCTTC.

The rearrangement uses TRBV27 and TRBJ1-5, with 9 bases fitting TRBD1. This CDR3 has 16 residues. Germline V gives CDR1 MNHEY, CDR2 SMNVEV (reference sequence). The V gene end was trimmed by 5 bases and the J gene end by 0 bases; junction bases not matched to a gene: 5. The chain's CDR3 is CASSTGQGYSNQPQHF. In nucleotides, the CDR3 is TGTGCCAGCAGTACGGGACAGGGATATAGCAATCAGCCCCAGCATTTT.

CDR3 nucleotides: TGCGCCAGCAGCTTGGAAGCATCAAACACTGAAGCTTTCTTT. Translated, it gives CASSLEASNTEAFF. This chain connects TRBV5-1 to TRBJ1-1; no reliable D call. With 0 bases removed from V and 2 bases from J, the gap between germline ends came to 8 bases. Per the germline V gene, CDR1 is SGHRS and CDR2 is YFSETQ. CDR3 length: 14 residues.

The chain employs TRBV11-2 and TRBJ2-5; 11 bases map to TRBD2. Germline-derived CDR1 and CDR2 are SGHAT and FQNNGV. Trimming cost V 1 base and J 5 bases; bases outside gene matches: 6. The CDR3 length is 16 residues. The CDR3 DNA is TGTGCCAGCAGCTTAGGGTTAGCGGGAGGGCGGGAGACCCAGTACTTC. This codes for CASSLGLAGGRETQYF.

The chain uses TRBV9 and TRBJ2-2; maybe TRBD2 (5 bases). Trimming stripped 4 bases from V and 5 bases from J, with 9 bases between. CDR1 is SGDLS, CDR2 YYNGEE, per germline. The CDR3 has 13 residues. As DNA, the CDR3 is TGTGCCAGCAGCCCCAGAGGGACCGGGGAGCTGTTTTTT. This translates into CASSPRGTGELFF.

The V and J genes are TRBV27 and TRBJ2-3; D perhaps matches TRBD2 (7 bases). This CDR3 contains 16 residues. V was cut by 7 bases and J by 2 bases, with 19 bases left in between. CDR1 is MNHEY and CDR2 is SMNVEV in the germline V gene (reference sequence). In nucleotides, the CDR3 is TGTGCCAGCATAGGGATGCGGGGGCCGTACACAGATACGCAGTATTTT. Protein: CASIGMRGPYTDTQYF.

The chain carries TRBV4-3 and TRBJ2-1; 9 bases align to TRBD1. Trimming at V came to 4 bases and at J to 0 bases, leaving 19 bases not matched to a gene. Per the germline V gene, CDR1 is LGHNA and CDR2 is YSLEER. The CDR3 totals 21 residues. The CDR3 is CASSRLRGQGGGFSSYNEQFF. CDR3 DNA sequence: TGCGCCAGCAGCCGCCTCAGGGGACAGGGAGGGGGTTTTAGCTCCTACAATGAGCAGTTCTTC.

Only a few counts were recorded for this clone. The chain links TRBV5-1 to TRBJ2-7, with 8 bases fitting TRBD1. V shed 0 bases, J shed 5 bases, and the junction held 4 bases outside the gene matches. Germline CDR1 is SGHRS and CDR2 is YFSETQ. CDR3 length equals 14 residues. This CDR3 reads CASSLADRGHEQYF. The CDR3 DNA sequence: TGCGCCAGCAGCTTGGCTGACAGGGGCCACGAGCAGTACTTC.

This clone was counted only a few times. The chain carries TRBV15 and TRBJ1-1; no reliable D call. V lost 1 base to trimming and J lost 4 bases, with 7 bases between them. The CDR3 contains 13 residues. The germline V gene has CDR1 LNHNV and CDR2 YYDKDF (reference sequence). The chain's CDR3 is CATSRGSGTEAFF. CDR3 DNA: TGTGCCACCAGCAGAGGATCGGGCACTGAAGCTTTCTTT.

This chain connects TRBV7-2 to TRBJ2-7; 7 bases map to TRBD1. CDR1 is SGHTA and CDR2 is FQGNSA in the germline V gene. The CDR3 spans 13 residues. The J segment lost 9 bases and the V segment lost 4 bases, leaving 9 bases of the junction unmatched. This CDR3 reads CASSSRQGVVQYF. CDR3 in DNA: TGTGCCAGCAGCTCCCGACAGGGCGTCGTGCAGTACTTC.

This clone was seen a handful of times. The chain links TRBV9 to TRBJ2-7, with 7 bases matching TRBD1. The J segment lost 1 base and the V segment lost 0 bases, leaving 7 bases of the junction unmatched. Germline CDR1 is SGDLS and CDR2 is YYNGEE. The CDR3 is made up of 16 amino acids. The CDR3 region has the DNA TGTGCCAGCAGCGTAGACGAGGGGGCAGGTTCCTACGAGCAGTACTTC. Translating it yields CASSVDEGAGSYEQYF.